This TCR beta chain was identified during a study of shared T cell receptors in the human thymus. TCRdb keeps only in-frame clones here, not all; method: immunoSEQ multiplex PCR. The top ten hold approximately 0.011% of the sample, which has about 660,000 clones, approximately 88% seen once. The germline V and J ends were trimmed by 0 bases and 2 bases, with 14 bases remaining between them. CDR1 GTSNPN and CDR2 SVGIG come from the germline V gene (reference sequence). The CDR3 extends over 16 amino acids. This sample was also put to use in a study of human thymus T cells. From that study: The thymus tissue came from resections taken during corrective heart surgery. Thymic and blood repertoires appeared to carry a bias in their V and J gene usage. Related research found strongly overlapping thymic repertoires in unrelated individuals.

The V and J genes are TRBV30 and TRBJ1-5; maybe TRBD1 (6 bases). The specimen sequenced was thymocytes. The source is a boy under two years old with a congenital heart defect. The chain's CDR3 is CAWSVRRGSGNQPQHF. In DNA form, the CDR3 reads TGTGCCTGGAGTGTAAGAAGGGGGTCAGGCAATCAGCCCCAGCATTTT.